The rows below give T cell receptor beta chains drawn from one sample of a study of T cell clones after liver transplantation. Measured with immunoSEQ multiplex PCR; TCRdb has only the in-frame clones, and not every one. The table records 70,000 or so clones, almost 95% of them present only once. Sequencing used CD4+ T cells from blood, obtained about 25 months after liver transplant. Every receptor here comes from a human patient who received a liver transplant. Some T cells may be supplied by the graft donor. Both conserved end residues are part of each CDR3. A D gene is named only where the DNA matches it firmly.

v_gene	d_gene	j_gene	CDR3aa	CDR3nt
TRBV2	-	TRBJ2-5	CASALETQYF	TGTGCCAGCGCCCTGGAGACCCAGTACTTC
TRBV7-6	-	TRBJ2-3	CASSLAGYTDTQYF	TGTGCCAGCAGCTTAGCGGGATACACAGATACGCAGTATTTT
TRBV19	TRBD2	TRBJ2-1	CASSIRIGSGGSYNEQFF	TGTGCCAGTAGTATCCGAATTGGTAGCGGGGGCTCCTACAATGAGCAGTTCTTC
TRBV6-6	TRBD1	TRBJ2-5	CASSRDRVETQYF	TGTGCCAGCAGCCGAGACAGGGTGGAGACCCAGTACTTC
TRBV7-3	TRBD1	TRBJ2-2	CASSRQGAYGELFF	TGTGCCAGCAGCCGACAGGGGGCGTACGGGGAGCTGTTTTTT
TRBV16	-	TRBJ1-5	CASSPGGADQPQHF	TGTGCCAGCAGCCCTGGGGGGGCGGATCAGCCCCAGCATTTT
TRBV18	TRBD1	TRBJ1-5	CASSRTGLVSQHF	TGTGCCAGCTCACGGACAGGTTTGGTAAGCCAGCATTTT
TRBV7-6	-	TRBJ2-7	CASSTDGTPLKEQYF	TGTGCCAGCAGCACGGACGGGACACCCCTTAAGGAGCAGTACTTC
TRBV28	-	TRBJ1-2	CASSRGGNYGYTF	TGTGCCAGCAGCCGAGGGGGAAACTATGGCTACACCTTC
TRBV5-4	TRBD1	TRBJ1-1	CASSPRTGGNTEAFF	TGTGCCAGCAGCCCTAGGACAGGGGGCAACACTGAAGCTTTCTTT
TRBV13	-	TRBJ2-6	CARSGANVLTF	TGTGCCAGGTCGGGGGCCAACGTCCTGACTTTC
TRBV7-2	TRBD1	TRBJ1-5	CASSVTGGPNQPQHF	TGTGCCAGCAGCGTAACAGGGGGCCCGAATCAGCCCCAGCATTTT